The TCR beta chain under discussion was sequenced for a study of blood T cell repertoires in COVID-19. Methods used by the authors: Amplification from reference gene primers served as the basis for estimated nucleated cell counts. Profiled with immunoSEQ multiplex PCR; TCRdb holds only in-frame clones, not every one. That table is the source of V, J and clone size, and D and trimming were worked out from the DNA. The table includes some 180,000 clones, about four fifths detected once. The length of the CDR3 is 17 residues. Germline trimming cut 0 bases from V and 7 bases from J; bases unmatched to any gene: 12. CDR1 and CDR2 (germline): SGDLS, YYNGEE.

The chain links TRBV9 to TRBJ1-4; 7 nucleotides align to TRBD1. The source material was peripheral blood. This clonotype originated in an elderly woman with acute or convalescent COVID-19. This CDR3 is CASSVGRTGHSGEKLFF. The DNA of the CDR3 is TGTGCCAGCAGCGTAGGACGGACAGGTCATTCAGGTGAAAAACTGTTTTTT.